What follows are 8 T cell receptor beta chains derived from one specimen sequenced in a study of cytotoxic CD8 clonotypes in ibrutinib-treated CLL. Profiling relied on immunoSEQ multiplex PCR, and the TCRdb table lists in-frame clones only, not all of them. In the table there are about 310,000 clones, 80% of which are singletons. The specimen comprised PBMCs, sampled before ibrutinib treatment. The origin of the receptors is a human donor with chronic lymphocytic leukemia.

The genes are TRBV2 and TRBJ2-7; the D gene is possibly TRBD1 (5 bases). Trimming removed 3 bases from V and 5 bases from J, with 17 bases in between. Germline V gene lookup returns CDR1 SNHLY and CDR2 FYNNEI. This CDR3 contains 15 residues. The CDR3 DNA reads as TGTGCCAGCAGTGATCCCGCAGGGATTTTTAACGAGCAGTACTTC. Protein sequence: CASSDPAGIFNEQYF. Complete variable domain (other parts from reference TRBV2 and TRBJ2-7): EPEVTQTPSHQVTQMGQEVILRCVPISNHLYFYWYRQILGQKVEFLVSFYNNEISEKSEIFDDQFSVERPDGSNFTLKIRSTKLEDSAMYFCASSDPAGIFNEQYFGPGTRLTVT.

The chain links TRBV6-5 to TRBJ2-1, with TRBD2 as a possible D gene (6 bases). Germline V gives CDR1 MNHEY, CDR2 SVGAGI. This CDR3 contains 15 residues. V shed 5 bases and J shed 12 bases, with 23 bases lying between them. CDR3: CASSRMAGTRSGQFF. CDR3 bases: TGTGCCAGCAGTCGTATGGCGGGGACTCGCTCTGGGCAGTTCTTC.

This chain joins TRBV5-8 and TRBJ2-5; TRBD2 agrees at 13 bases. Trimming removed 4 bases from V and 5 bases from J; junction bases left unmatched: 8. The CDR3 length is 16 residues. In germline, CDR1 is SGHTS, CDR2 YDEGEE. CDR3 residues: CASSQGTSGAAETQYF. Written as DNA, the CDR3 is TGTGCCAGCAGCCAGGGGACTAGCGGGGCGGCGGAGACCCAGTACTTC.

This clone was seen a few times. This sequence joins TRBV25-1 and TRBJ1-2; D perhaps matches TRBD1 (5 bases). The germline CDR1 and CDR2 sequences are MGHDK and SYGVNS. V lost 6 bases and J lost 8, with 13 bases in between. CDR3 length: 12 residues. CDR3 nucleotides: TGTGCCAGCAGCGGGGACTTTAGCGGCTACACCTTC. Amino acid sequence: CASSGDFSGYTF.

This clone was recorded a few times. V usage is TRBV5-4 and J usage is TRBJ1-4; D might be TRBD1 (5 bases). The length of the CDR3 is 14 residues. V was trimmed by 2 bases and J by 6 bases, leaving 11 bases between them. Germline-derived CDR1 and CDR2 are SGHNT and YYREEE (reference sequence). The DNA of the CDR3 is TGTGCCAGCAGCTTTGAGGGGAGGGATGAAAAACTGTTTTTT. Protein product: CASSFEGRDEKLFF.

The DNA for the CDR3 is TGTGCCAGCAGTTATACCGCAGGGGAGACCCAGTACTTC. Translation: CASSYTAGETQYF. The chain recombines TRBV6-5 with TRBJ2-5; perhaps TRBD1 as D (5 bases). The CDR3 spans 13 residues. V was pared by 3 bases and J by 5 bases, with 10 bases between. Germline CDR1 MNHEY, CDR2 SVGAGI.

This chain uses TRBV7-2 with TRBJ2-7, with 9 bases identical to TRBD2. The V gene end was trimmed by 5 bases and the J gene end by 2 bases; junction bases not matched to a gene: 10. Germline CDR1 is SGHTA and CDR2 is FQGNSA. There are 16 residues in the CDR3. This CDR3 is CASSRRTSDQPYEQYF. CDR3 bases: TGTGCCAGCAGCCGAAGGACTAGCGACCAACCCTACGAGCAGTACTTC.

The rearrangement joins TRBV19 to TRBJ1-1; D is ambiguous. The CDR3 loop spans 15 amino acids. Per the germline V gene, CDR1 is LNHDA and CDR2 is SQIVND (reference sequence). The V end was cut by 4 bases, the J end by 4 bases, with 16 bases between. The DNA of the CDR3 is TGTGCCAGTAGTAGCCGGCCCGGGGTGAGCACTGAAGCTTTCTTT. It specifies CASSSRPGVSTEAFF.